This TCR beta chain was retrieved from a study of T cells after posttransplantation cyclophosphamide. Methotrexate plus calcineurin inhibitor accompanied controls' myeloablative marrow transplants; sampling was 1 year later. This clone was counted between two and nine times. The target antigen is unknown. Trimming removed 0 bases at V and 8 bases at J, with 5 bases between. This CDR3 has 12 amino acids. The germline gives CDR1 SGHKS, CDR2 YYEKEE (reference sequence). Findings and caveats of the study: Recipient CMV seropositivity and CMV reactivation strongly tracked TRB clonality. Tissue-infiltrating T cells from skin or gut overlapped little with blood T cells. Donor-recipient repertoire similarity was low at 1-2 months, rising over year one.

Clones were read by immunoSEQ multiplex PCR, and TCRdb kept only the in-frame ones, dropping some. The table has over 7,500 clones, more than 75% seen once. Sequenced here: PBMCs, sampled after an allogeneic stem cell transplant with a calcineurin inhibitor and methotrexate. This receptor was identified in a male patient younger than 45 who received an allogeneic stem cell transplant from an unrelated donor, was CMV-positive, and had no GVHD. Some T cells may originate from the graft donor. The chain recombines TRBV5-5 with TRBJ1-4; D gene unclear. The CDR3 here is CASSLGREKLFF. For the CDR3, the DNA is TGTGCCAGCAGCTTGGGGAGGGAAAAACTGTTTTTT.